The 21 T cell receptor beta chains below all came from one sample that was sequenced in a study of T cells in Graves' hyperthyroidism and ophthalmopathy. Researchers took RNA transcripts and amplified the TCR beta CDR3 regions from them. Researchers ran a first-round RT-PCR on the TCR CDR3 using the HTBI primer set. TCRdb recomputed calls from the multiplex PCR reads with MiXCR, one row per CDR3 protein. The sample lists over 400,000 distinct CDR3 sequences, about 15% occurring once. Sample: blood. The receptor source for this set is a young man with Graves' ophthalmopathy.

The chain's CDR3 is CASSSGTPGLAGLNEQFF. CDR3 bases: TGTGCCAGCAGTTCGGGGACCCCCGGACTAGCGGGACTCAATGAGCAGTTCTTC. The chain joins TRBV27 to TRBJ2-1, with TRBD2 matching 12 bases. J gave up 6 bases and V 4 bases, and 13 bases lay outside the gene matches. This CDR3 has 18 residues. Germline assignment: CDR1 MNHEY and CDR2 SMNVEV (reference sequence).

The chain is built from TRBV6-4 and TRBJ1-1; D not resolved. V dropped 6 bases and J dropped 0 bases, with 11 bases sitting between them. This CDR3 region has 14 residues. Germline CDR1 MRHNA, CDR2 SNTAGT. The chain's CDR3 is CASSKYHLNTEAFF. The CDR3 DNA sequence: TGTGCCAGCAGCAAATACCATCTGAACACTGAAGCTTTCTTT.

This clonotype was counted many times. The chain carries TRBV28 and TRBJ1-1; the D gene is possibly TRBD1 (6 bases). V gave up 7 bases and J gave up 7 bases, with 19 bases separating them. This CDR3 has 14 residues. Looked up from germline, CDR1 is MDHEN and CDR2 is SYDVKM. Here the CDR3 reads CASTPQMDSDEAFF. CDR3 DNA: TGTGCCAGCACACCGCAAATGGACAGTGATGAAGCTTTCTTT.

There are many counts of this clonotype. The gene calls are TRBV7-6 and TRBJ1-5; D is perhaps TRBD1 (5 bases). CDR3 size: 15 residues. Looked up from germline, CDR1 is SGHVS and CDR2 is FNYEAQ. V was shortened by 1 base and J by 6 bases, with 13 bases between the two germline ends. The CDR3 is CASSLGNRWGQPQHF. CDR3 DNA: TGTGCCAGCAGCTTAGGTAACAGGTGGGGTCAGCCCCAGCATTTT.

This clonotype has only a few counts. V and J are TRBV30 and TRBJ2-6, with D uncertain. V was trimmed by 2 bases and J by 2 bases, leaving 10 bases between them. CDR1 and CDR2 from the germline V gene are GTSNPN and SVGIG (reference sequence). The CDR3 loop spans 15 amino acids. The CDR3 loop is CAWSSPLAGANVLTF. In nucleotides, the CDR3 is TGTGCCTGGAGTTCCCCGCTTGCTGGGGCCAACGTCCTGACTTTC.

This clonotype was recorded many times. The CDR3 bases are TGCGCCAGCAGCCGGACAGGGGGTGGCACTGAAGCTTTCTTT. Translation gives CASSRTGGGTEAFF. V usage is TRBV5-1 and J usage is TRBJ1-1, with 10 bases identical to TRBD1. The J segment lost 4 bases and the V segment lost 4 bases, leaving 4 bases of the junction unmatched. This CDR3 comprises 14 residues. The V gene's germline CDR1 is SGHRS and CDR2 YFSETQ.

The chain is built from TRBV27 and TRBJ2-5; D remains ambiguous. CDR1 and CDR2 from the germline V gene are MNHEY and SMNVEV (reference sequence). V was cut by 9 bases and J by 4 bases, with 15 bases left in between. This CDR3 comprises 13 residues. Here the CDR3 DNA reads TGTGCCAGTAGGTCGACGGGCGCAGAGACCCAGTACTTC. The encoded protein is CASRSTGAETQYF.

This clonotype showed up just a few times. The V call is TRBV6-6, the J call TRBJ1-6; D is unresolved. The ends were cut back, 0 bases at V and 10 bases at J, with 4 bases in the middle. The CDR3 length is 12 residues. The germline V gene encodes CDR1 MNHNY and CDR2 SVGAGI (reference sequence). The DNA for the CDR3 is TGTGCCAGCAGTTACTCACCATCACCCCTCCACTTT. Its translation: CASSYSPSPLHF.

This clonotype has a handful of counts. The chain has TRBV7-2 and TRBJ1-4, with D possibly TRBD1 on 5 matching bases. This CDR3 spans 14 amino acids. Deletions cut 5 bases from V and 6 bases from J, with 13 bases between. Germline CDR1 and CDR2: SGHTA and FQGNSA. The CDR3: CASSRREWDEKLFF. CDR3 DNA sequence: TGTGCCAGCAGCCGCAGGGAGTGGGATGAAAAACTGTTTTTT.

This clonotype has only a few counts. Being one base from a much bigger clone, this may be a read error. J is TRBJ2-7 and V is TRBV5-1; D not certain. Trimming shortened V by 0 bases and J by 3 bases, and 7 bases separated the two germline ends. The germline gives CDR1 SGHRS, CDR2 YFSETQ. This CDR3 is built from 13 residues. The CDR3 protein is CASSLEDDYEQYF. The CDR3 DNA follows: TGCGCCAGCAGCTTGGAGGACGACTACGAGCAGTACTTC. Full variable domain (remainder filled in from reference TRBV5-1 and TRBJ2-7): KAGVTQTPRYLIKTRGQQVTLSCSPISGHRSVSWYQQTPGQGLQFLFEYFSETQRNKGNFPGRFSGRQFSNSRSEMNVSTLELGDSALYLCASSLEDDYEQYFGPGTRLTVT.

This clonotype was counted at least ten times. This chain links TRBV5-1 with TRBJ2-7; 7 bases line up with TRBD2. This CDR3 spans 17 amino acids. V was clipped by 1 base and J by 5 bases; unmatched bases: 15. Germline V gene data show CDR1 as SGHRS and CDR2 as YFSETQ. DNA for the CDR3: TGCGCCAGCAGCTTGACCATGATCGGACGGGAGGTGGACGAGCAGTACTTC. This translates into CASSLTMIGREVDEQYF.

This clonotype was seen at least ten times. The chain recombines TRBV6-6 with TRBJ2-1; D is unclear. Trimming took 0 bases from V and 7 from J, leaving 10 bases between them. This CDR3 has 14 amino acids. Germline V CDR1 and CDR2: MNHNY, SVGAGI (reference sequence). The chain's CDR3 is CASSYSKASNEQFF. In nucleotides, the CDR3 is TGTGCCAGCAGTTACTCGAAAGCATCGAATGAGCAGTTCTTC.

This clonotype was detected many times. The chain uses TRBV7-8 and TRBJ1-4, with unresolved D. Germline CDR1 and CDR2: SGHVS and FQNEAQ. The CDR3 is made up of 15 amino acids. V was pared by 0 bases and J by 4 bases, with 9 bases between. The DNA for the CDR3 is TGTGCCAGCAGCTTAGCGAGGGCAGATAATGAAAAACTGTTTTTT. This gives the protein CASSLARADNEKLFF.

J is TRBJ2-7 and V is TRBV4-1, with TRBD2 matching 14 bases. J gave up 7 bases and V 0 bases, and 8 bases lay outside the gene matches. The CDR3 is 17 amino acids. Germline V gene lookup returns CDR1 MGHRA and CDR2 YSYEKL. CDR3 nucleotides: TGCGCCAGCAGCCAAGATGAGGGACTAGCGGGAGCTGAAGAGCAGTACTTC. Translation gives CASSQDEGLAGAEEQYF.

This clonotype has just a few counts. The chain employs TRBV19 and TRBJ1-1; the D is unclear. The CDR3 contains 13 residues. The V end was cut by 5 bases, the J end by 3 bases, with 10 bases between. Looked up from germline, CDR1 is LNHDA and CDR2 is SQIVND (reference sequence). As DNA, the CDR3 is TGTGCCAGTAGTGAACAGTTAGACACTGAAGCTTTCTTT. It translates to CASSEQLDTEAFF.

The table lists this clonotype with many counts. The V gene is TRBV2, the J gene TRBJ1-2; D call uncertain. CDR1 SNHLY and CDR2 FYNNEI come from the germline V gene. Trimming pared 7 bases from V and 2 bases from J, leaving 8 bases between. The CDR3 length is 12 residues. CDR3 sequence: CASTQSNYGYTF. The CDR3 region has the DNA TGTGCCAGCACTCAGTCCAACTATGGCTACACCTTC.

This chain connects TRBV7-2 to TRBJ2-7; 13 bases are shared with TRBD2. Germline V lookup: CDR1 SGHTA, CDR2 FQGNSA. This CDR3 comprises 16 residues. Germline trimming cut 7 bases from V and 2 bases from J; bases unmatched to any gene: 8. CDR3 amino acids: CASIKGLAGKTYEQYF. CDR3 sequence (DNA): TGTGCCAGCATCAAGGGACTAGCGGGGAAGACCTACGAGCAGTACTTC. Complete variable domain (other parts from reference TRBV7-2 and TRBJ2-7): GAGVSQSPSNKVTEKGKDVELRCDPISGHTALYWYRQSLGQGLEFLIYFQGNSAPDKSGLPSDRFSAERTGGSVSTLTIQRTQQEDSAVYLCASIKGLAGKTYEQYFGPGTRLTVT.

This clonotype was observed many times. The gene calls are TRBV19 and TRBJ1-1; D remains unclear. The length of the CDR3 is 13 residues. CDR1 and CDR2 from the germline V gene are LNHDA and SQIVND (reference sequence). Trimming took off 4 bases at V and 0 bases at J, with 6 bases between the two ends. The CDR3: CASSNSLNTEAFF. CDR3 bases: TGTGCCAGTAGTAACAGCTTGAACACTGAAGCTTTCTTT.

This clonotype was counted ten times or more. The chain is built from TRBV11-2 and TRBJ2-6; the D is unclear. Trimming pared 4 bases from V and 1 base from J, leaving 11 bases between. The CDR3 is 16 amino acids. Germline values: CDR1 SGHAT, CDR2 FQNNGV. The CDR3 sequence: CASSSPGLSGANVLTF. The CDR3, as DNA: TGTGCCAGCAGCTCCCCCGGTCTGTCTGGGGCCAACGTCCTGACTTTC.

This clonotype occurred a few times. An end of the junction differs from the germline gene, which may be a read error. V is TRBV29-1 and J is TRBJ2-2; a possible D gene is TRBD2 (5 bases). This CDR3 comprises 14 residues. CDR1 and CDR2 from the germline V gene are SQVTM and ANQGSEA. CDR3: CSVEPYANTGEPFF. Written as DNA, the CDR3 is TGCAGCGTTGAACCCTACGCGAACACCGGGGAGCCGTTTTTT.

At least ten counts were recorded for this clonotype. The chain is built from TRBV27 and TRBJ2-5, with a possible D match to TRBD2 (6 bases). V was pared by 3 bases and J by 7 bases, with 12 bases between. Germline V gene lookup returns CDR1 MNHEY and CDR2 SMNVEV (reference sequence). This CDR3 has 13 residues. This CDR3 is CASSLGREGTQYF. The CDR3 nucleotides read TGTGCCAGCAGTTTGGGGCGGGAAGGGACCCAGTACTTC.